The 4 T cell receptor beta chains given below trace back to one sample, sequenced in a study of cytomegalovirus exposure and HLA in healthy donors (dated by TCRdb to 2016 to 2017). Library preparation was by the immunoSEQ multiplex PCR assay. For the multiplex PCR, a mixture combining 60 forward primers for TCR Vbeta segments and 13 reverse primers for TCR Jbeta segments was used. TCRdb mirrors the immuneACCESS table, restricted to in-frame sequences. Some clones are absent from its copies; in checked studies, under half trace to an unresolved V gene, and the reason for the others is unknown. The sample includes tens of thousands of clones, with roughly 60% observed a single time. Roughly 12% of the sample is taken by the ten largest. Material for sequencing was PBMCs. The origin of the receptors is a human donor in good health.

This clone was seen a few times. Other nucleotide sequences in the sample specify the same CDR3. The rearrangement joins TRBV29-1 to TRBJ2-7; possibly TRBD2 for D (6 bases). Between the trimmed V and J ends, which lost 6 bases and 2 bases, there was a span of 8 bases. The CDR3 spans 11 residues. Germline V CDR1 and CDR2: SQVTM, ANQGSEA. DNA for the CDR3: TGCAGCGTCGCGGGGCCCTACGAGCAGTACTTC. The encoded protein is CSVAGPYEQYF.

This chain connects TRBV5-4 to TRBJ2-3; 10 bases agree with TRBD2. This CDR3 spans 17 amino acids. The germline gives CDR1 SGHNT, CDR2 YYREEE (reference sequence). Unmatched junction bases numbered 12, after V lost 1 base and J lost 7 bases. CDR3 in amino acids: CASSLQRGGLAPNTQYF. DNA for the CDR3: TGTGCCAGCAGCTTGCAGCGGGGGGGCTTGGCGCCCAATACGCAGTATTTT.

This clone has a handful of counts. Germline and junction disagree at one end, which may indicate a read error. The rearrangement joins TRBV29-1 to TRBJ1-2, with D possibly TRBD1 on 6 matching bases. The CDR3 contains 14 residues. Germline values: CDR1 SQVTM, CDR2 ANQGSEA. In DNA, the CDR3 is TGCAGCGTTGAGGGGGACACCAATAACTATGGCTACCCCTTC. It is translated as CSVEGDTNNYGYPF.

The chain couples TRBV5-1 to TRBJ2-1, with 9 positions matching TRBD1. The V and J ends lost 4 bases and 6 bases, in that order; junction bases with no gene match: 5. Germline V lookup: CDR1 SGHRS, CDR2 YFSETQ. This CDR3 spans 14 amino acids. The CDR3 region has the DNA TGCGCCAGCAGCATCCCGGGACAGGGCAATGAGCAGTTCTTC. As protein: CASSIPGQGNEQFF.